This T cell receptor beta chain derives from a study of metastatic and nonmetastatic thyroid tumors. Overall study context: Across peripheral blood and tumor or nodule tissue samples taken from malignant and benign thyroid patients, the repertoires were compared with one another. Findings and limits, study-wide: Reportedly, malignant thyroid tumors had significantly higher TCR beta diversity than benign nodules, in blood and tumor.

This clone occurred many times. The antigen remains unidentified. There are 13 residues in the CDR3. Trimming pared 4 bases from V and 2 bases from J, leaving 9 bases between. CDR1 and CDR2 from the germline V gene are SGHRS and YFSETQ. The entire patient cohort was treatment-naive prior to thyroid surgery. In the source study's methods: What underpinned the distant-metastasis classifier for papillary thyroid cancer was the set of CDR3 differences across clinicopathological groups. TCRdb re-analyzed the PCR reads through MiXCR. None of the V and J calls come from the authors' own analysis; TCRdb made them. In the table there are about 60,000 clones, 16% of which are singletons.

The chain employs TRBV5-1 and TRBJ2-5; no definite D call. Sequencing was performed on blood. The clonotype comes from a male donor with papillary thyroid cancer or a benign thyroid nodule (not recorded which). Some clones in this sample may be carry-over from other donors' samples. The CDR3 sequence: CASSPRGQETQYF. The CDR3 DNA reads as TGCGCCAGCAGCCCCCGAGGACAAGAGACCCAGTACTTC. Full variable domain (outside the CDR3, taken from reference TRBV5-1 and TRBJ2-5): KAGVTQTPRYLIKTRGQQVTLSCSPISGHRSVSWYQQTPGQGLQFLFEYFSETQRNKGNFPGRFSGRQFSNSRSEMNVSTLELGDSALYLCASSPRGQETQYFGPGTRLLVL.